This T cell receptor beta chain came from a study of cytomegalovirus exposure and HLA in healthy donors. Germline-derived CDR1 and CDR2 are MNHEY and SMNVEV (reference sequence). This CDR3 contains 14 residues. The V gene lost 6 bases and the J gene lost 6 bases, with 15 bases spanning the gap. PCR primers comprised 60 Vbeta and 13 Jbeta primers. The assay was immunoSEQ multiplex PCR, and TCRdb's table has in-frame clones only and misses some. The data show about 120,000 clones, 80% to 85% seen once. The chain couples TRBV27 to TRBJ2-4; D perhaps matches TRBD2 (6 bases). What was sequenced was PBMCs. The clonotype originates from a woman under 40 in good health and CMV-seronegative. CDR3 residues: CASRAPGVVNIQYF. The CDR3 nucleotides read TGTGCCAGCAGGGCGCCGGGAGTTGTAAACATTCAGTACTTC.